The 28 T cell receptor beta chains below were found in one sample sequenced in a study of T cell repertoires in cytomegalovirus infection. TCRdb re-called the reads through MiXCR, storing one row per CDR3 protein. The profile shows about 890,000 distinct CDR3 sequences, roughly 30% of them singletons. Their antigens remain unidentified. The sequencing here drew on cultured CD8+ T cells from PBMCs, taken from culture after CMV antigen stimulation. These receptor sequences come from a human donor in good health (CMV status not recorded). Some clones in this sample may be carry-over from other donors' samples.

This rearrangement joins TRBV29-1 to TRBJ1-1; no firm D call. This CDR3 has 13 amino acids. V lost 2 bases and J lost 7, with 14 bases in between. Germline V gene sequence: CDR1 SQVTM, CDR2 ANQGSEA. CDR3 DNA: TGCAGCGTTGAATCTGTGGGGTCAGATGAAGCTTTCTTT. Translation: CSVESVGSDEAFF. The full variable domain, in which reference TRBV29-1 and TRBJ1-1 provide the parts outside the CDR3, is SAVISQKPSRDICQRGTSLTIQCQVDSQVTMMFWYRQQPGQSLTLIATANQGSEATYESGFVIDKFPISRPNLTFSTLTVSNMSPEDSSIYLCSVESVGSDEAFFGQGTRLTVV.

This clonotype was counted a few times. In DNA, the CDR3 is TGTGCCAGCAGCTTAGGACTAGCGGAAGTCCAAGAGACCCAGTACTTC. Protein product: CASSLGLAEVQETQYF. The chain couples TRBV7-9 to TRBJ2-5, with 9 bases that match TRBD2. Germline CDR1 is SEHNR and CDR2 is FQNEAQ (reference sequence). The CDR3 has 16 amino acids. The ends lost 1 base at V and 1 base at J; junction bases unmatched: 4.

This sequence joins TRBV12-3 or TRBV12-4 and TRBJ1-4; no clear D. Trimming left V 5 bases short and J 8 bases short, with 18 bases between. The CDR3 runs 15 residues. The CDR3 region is CASSPPERIHEKLFF. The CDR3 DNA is TGTGCCAGCAGTCCCCCTGAAAGGATCCACGAAAAACTGTTTTTT.

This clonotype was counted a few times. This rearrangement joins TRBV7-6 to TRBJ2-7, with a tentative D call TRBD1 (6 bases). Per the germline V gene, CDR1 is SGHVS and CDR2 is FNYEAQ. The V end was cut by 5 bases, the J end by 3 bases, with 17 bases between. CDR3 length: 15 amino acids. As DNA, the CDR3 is TGTGCCAGCAGCCCCGGACAGTCACTTTTCTACGAGCAGTACGTC. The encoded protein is CASSPGQSLFYEQYV.

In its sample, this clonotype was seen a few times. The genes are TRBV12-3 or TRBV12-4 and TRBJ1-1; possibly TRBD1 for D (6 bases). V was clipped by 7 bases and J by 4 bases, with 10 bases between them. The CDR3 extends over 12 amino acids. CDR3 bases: TGTGCCAGCAAAAGGGGGAGCACTGAAGCTTTCTTT. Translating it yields CASKRGSTEAFF.

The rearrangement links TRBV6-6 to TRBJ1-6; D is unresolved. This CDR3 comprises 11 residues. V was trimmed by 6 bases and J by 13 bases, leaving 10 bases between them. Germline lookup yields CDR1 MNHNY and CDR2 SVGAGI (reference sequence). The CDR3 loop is CASREDLPLHF. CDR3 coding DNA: TGTGCCAGCAGGGAAGATTTGCCCCTCCACTTT.

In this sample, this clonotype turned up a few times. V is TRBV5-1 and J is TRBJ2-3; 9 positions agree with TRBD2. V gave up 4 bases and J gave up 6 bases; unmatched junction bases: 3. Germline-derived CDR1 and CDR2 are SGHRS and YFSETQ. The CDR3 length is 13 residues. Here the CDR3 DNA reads TGCGCCAGCAGCGGGACTAGCCCGGATACGCAGTATTTT. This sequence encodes CASSGTSPDTQYF.

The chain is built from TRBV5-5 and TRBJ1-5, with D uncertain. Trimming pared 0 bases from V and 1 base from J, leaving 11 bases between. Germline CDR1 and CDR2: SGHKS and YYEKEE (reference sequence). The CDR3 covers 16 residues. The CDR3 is CASSLAGWGSNQPQHF. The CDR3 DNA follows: TGTGCCAGCAGCTTGGCGGGTTGGGGAAGCAATCAGCCCCAGCATTTT.

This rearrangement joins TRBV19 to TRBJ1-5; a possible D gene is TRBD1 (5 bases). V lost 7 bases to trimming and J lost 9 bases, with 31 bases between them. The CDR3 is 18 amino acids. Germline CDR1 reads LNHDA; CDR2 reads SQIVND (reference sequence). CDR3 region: CASTSRGTRIFQWGPQHF. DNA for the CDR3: TGTGCCAGTACCAGTCGTGGGACCCGCATTTTTCAATGGGGGCCCCAGCATTTT.

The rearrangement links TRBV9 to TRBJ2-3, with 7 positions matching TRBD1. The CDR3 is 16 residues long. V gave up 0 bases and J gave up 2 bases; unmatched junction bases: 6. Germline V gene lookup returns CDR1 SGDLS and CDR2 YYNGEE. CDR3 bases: TGTGCCAGCAGCGTAGACGGGACAGCCTACACAGATACGCAGTATTTT. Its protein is CASSVDGTAYTDTQYF.

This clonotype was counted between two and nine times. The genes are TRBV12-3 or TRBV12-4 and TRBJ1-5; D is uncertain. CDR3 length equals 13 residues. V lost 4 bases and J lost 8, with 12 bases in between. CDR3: CASSSPEEEPQHF. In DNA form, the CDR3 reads TGTGCCAGCAGTTCCCCAGAAGAGGAGCCCCAGCATTTT.

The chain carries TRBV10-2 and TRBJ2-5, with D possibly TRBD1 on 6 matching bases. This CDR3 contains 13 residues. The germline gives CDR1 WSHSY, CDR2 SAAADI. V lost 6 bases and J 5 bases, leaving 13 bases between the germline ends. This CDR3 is CASSRDIRETQYF. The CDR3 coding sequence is TGCGCCAGCAGCCGGGACATTCGGGAGACCCAGTACTTC.

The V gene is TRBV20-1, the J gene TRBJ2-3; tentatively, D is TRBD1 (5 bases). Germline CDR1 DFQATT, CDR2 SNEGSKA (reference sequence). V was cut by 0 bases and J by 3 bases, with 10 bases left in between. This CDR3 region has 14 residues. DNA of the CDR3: TGCAGTGCTAGAGATCTCAGGGCTACAGATACGCAGTATTTT. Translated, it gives CSARDLRATDTQYF.

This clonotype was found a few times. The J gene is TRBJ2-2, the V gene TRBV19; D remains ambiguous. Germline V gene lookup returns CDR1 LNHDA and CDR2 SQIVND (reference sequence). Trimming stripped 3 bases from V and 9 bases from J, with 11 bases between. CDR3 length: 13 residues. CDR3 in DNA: TGTGCCAGTAGTATTAAGGTTTCCAGGGAGCTGTTTTTT. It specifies CASSIKVSRELFF.

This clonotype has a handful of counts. This CDR3 reads CASSADGTPRRLPQHF. The CDR3 DNA is TGTGCCAGCAGTGCAGACGGGACTCCTAGAAGATTGCCCCAGCATTTT. The chain recombines TRBV27 with TRBJ1-5; D might be TRBD1 (5 bases). Germline V gives CDR1 MNHEY, CDR2 SMNVEV (reference sequence). This CDR3 has 16 residues. Trimming cost V 5 bases and J 9 bases, with 23 bases left between them.

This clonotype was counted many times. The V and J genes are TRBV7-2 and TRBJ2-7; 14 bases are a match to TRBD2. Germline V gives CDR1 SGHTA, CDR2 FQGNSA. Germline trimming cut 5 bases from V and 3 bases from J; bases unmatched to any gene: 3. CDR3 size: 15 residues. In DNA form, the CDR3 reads TGTGCCAGCAGCGGGACTAGCGGGGGATACTACGAGCAGTACTTC. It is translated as CASSGTSGGYYEQYF.

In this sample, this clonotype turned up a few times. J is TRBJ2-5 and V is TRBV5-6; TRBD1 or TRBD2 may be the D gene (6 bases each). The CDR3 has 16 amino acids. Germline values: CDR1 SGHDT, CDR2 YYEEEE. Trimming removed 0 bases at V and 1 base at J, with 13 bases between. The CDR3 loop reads CASSLVLGGSQETQYF. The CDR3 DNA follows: TGTGCCAGCAGCTTGGTTCTAGGGGGGAGCCAAGAGACCCAGTACTTC.

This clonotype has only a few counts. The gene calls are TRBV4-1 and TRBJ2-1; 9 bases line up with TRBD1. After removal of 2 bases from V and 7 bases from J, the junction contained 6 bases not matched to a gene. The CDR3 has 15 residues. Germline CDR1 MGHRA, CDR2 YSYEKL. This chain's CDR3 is CASSQTGGAGNEQFF. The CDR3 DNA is TGCGCCAGCAGCCAAACAGGGGGCGCCGGGAATGAGCAGTTCTTC.

CDR3 in DNA: TGTGCCAGCAGTTTCCCAGGGGAAGACTACACCTTC. Its translation: CASSFPGEDYTF. The chain is built from TRBV27 and TRBJ1-2; D might be TRBD1 (6 bases). Germline V lookup: CDR1 MNHEY, CDR2 SMNVEV (reference sequence). The CDR3 has 12 residues. Trimming took 3 bases from V and 10 from J, leaving 12 bases between them.

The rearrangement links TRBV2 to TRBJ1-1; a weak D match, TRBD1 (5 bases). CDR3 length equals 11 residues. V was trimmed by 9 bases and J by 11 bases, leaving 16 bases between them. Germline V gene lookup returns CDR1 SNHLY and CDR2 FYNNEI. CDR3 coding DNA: TGTGCCAGTTTAAACGGAGGGGATGCTTTCTTT. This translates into CASLNGGDAFF.

CDR3 protein: CASSSEGPGQPQHF. The DNA of the CDR3 is TGTGCCAGCAGCTCCGAGGGTCCAGGACAGCCCCAGCATTTT. The rearrangement joins TRBV7-9 to TRBJ1-5, with D uncertain. CDR1 is SEHNR, CDR2 FQNEAQ, per germline (reference sequence). V lost 4 bases and J 7 bases, leaving 14 bases between the germline ends. The CDR3 loop spans 14 amino acids.

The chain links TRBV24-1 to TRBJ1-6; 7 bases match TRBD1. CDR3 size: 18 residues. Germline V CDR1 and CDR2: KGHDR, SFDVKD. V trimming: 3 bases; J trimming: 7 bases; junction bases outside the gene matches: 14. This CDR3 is CATSDHRDRFFWNSPLHF. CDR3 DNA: TGTGCCACCAGTGATCACCGGGACAGATTCTTCTGGAATTCACCCCTCCACTTT.

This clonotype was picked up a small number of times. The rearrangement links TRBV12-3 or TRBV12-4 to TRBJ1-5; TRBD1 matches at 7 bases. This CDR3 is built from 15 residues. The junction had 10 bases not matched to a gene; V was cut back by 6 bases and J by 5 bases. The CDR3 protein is CASRSGQTLHQPQHF. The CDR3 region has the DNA TGTGCCAGCAGGTCGGGACAGACTCTTCATCAGCCCCAGCATTTT.

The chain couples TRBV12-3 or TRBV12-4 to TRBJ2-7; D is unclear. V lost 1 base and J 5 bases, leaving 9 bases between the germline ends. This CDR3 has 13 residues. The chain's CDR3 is CASSLERFDEQYV. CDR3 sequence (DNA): TGTGCCAGCAGTTTAGAAAGGTTCGACGAGCAGTACGTC.

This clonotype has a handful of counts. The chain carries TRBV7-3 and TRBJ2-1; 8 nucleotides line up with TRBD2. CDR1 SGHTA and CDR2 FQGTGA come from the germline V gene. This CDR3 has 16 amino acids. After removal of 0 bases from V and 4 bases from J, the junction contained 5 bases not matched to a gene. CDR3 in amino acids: CASSLTGTSRYNEQFF. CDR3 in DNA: TGTGCCAGCAGCTTAACCGGGACTAGTAGGTACAATGAGCAGTTCTTC.

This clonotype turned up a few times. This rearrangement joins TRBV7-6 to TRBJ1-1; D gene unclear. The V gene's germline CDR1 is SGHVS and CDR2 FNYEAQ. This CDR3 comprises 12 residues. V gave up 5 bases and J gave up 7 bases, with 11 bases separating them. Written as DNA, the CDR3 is TGTGCCAGCAGCCCTGGCGCTAATGAAGCTTTCTTT. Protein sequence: CASSPGANEAFF.

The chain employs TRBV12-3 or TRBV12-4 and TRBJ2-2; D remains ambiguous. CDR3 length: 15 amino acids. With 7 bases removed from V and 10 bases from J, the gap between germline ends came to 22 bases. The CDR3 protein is CASTTFFGPEEELFF. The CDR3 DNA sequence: TGTGCCAGCACCACTTTCTTCGGGCCCGAGGAGGAGCTGTTTTTT.

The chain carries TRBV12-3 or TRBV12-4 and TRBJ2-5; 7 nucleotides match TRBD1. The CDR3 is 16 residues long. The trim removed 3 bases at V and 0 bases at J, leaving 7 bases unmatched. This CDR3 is CASSFGTDLYQETQYF. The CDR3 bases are TGTGCCAGCAGTTTCGGGACAGATCTTTACCAAGAGACCCAGTACTTC.